This TCR beta chain was sequenced for a study of long-term antiretroviral therapy in people with HIV. Runs used v3.0 of the immunoSEQ assay and were done at survey level. Sequenced by immunoSEQ multiplex PCR; TCRdb stores in-frame clones only, minus some. The sample includes about 28,000 clones, about 86% of them seen just once. The study drew at least one pre-ART and at least two post-ART PBMC samples from every donor. Cryopreserved PBMC samples of about 0.9-10 million cells were used for DNA extraction. A note on this clone: Its specificity is not known.

Germline V CDR1 and CDR2: SQVTM, ANQGSEA. The J segment lost 6 bases and the V segment lost 7 bases, leaving 1 base of the junction unmatched. The CDR3 totals 11 residues. Findings and caveats of the study: Blood in the study was drawn between the mid-2000s and the late 2010s, possibly under older ART regimens, which may be less effective than current ones. In HIV, the repertoires covered a tighter span of CDR3 lengths than in controls.

The sequence was obtained from a woman in her thirties with HIV. The J gene is TRBJ1-2, the V gene TRBV29-1; 11 bases agree with TRBD1. The starting material was unsorted PBMCs, obtained 0.8 years after starting antiretroviral therapy. The CDR3 bases are TGCAGCGGGACAGGGGGCGATGGCTACACCTTC. Protein: CSGTGGDGYTF.